A single sample is the source of the 4 T cell receptor beta chains below, sequenced in a study of blood T cell repertoires in COVID-19. Using immunoSEQ multiplex PCR, the repertoire was profiled, and TCRdb retains in-frame clones only, with some absent. This sample has about 97,000 clones, with approximately 87% found just once. Sequences were obtained from peripheral blood. Every receptor here comes from a human donor in a cohort sampled during active COVID-19.

The rearrangement links TRBV4-1 to TRBJ2-7; 7 bases match TRBD2. The germline V gene has CDR1 MGHRA and CDR2 YSYEKL. Trimming removed 0 bases from V and 2 bases from J; junction bases left unmatched: 10. The CDR3 runs 17 residues. In nucleotides, the CDR3 is TGCGCCAGCAGCCAAGAGGGAGTCAGCGGGACTACCTACGAGCAGTACTTC. It specifies CASSQEGVSGTTYEQYF.

The genes are TRBV4-1 and TRBJ1-2, with unresolved D. The CDR3 has 17 residues. V lost 0 bases, J lost 7 bases, and 21 bases lay in between. The germline V gene has CDR1 MGHRA and CDR2 YSYEKL. The CDR3 protein is CASSQDQAVAGRFGYTF. The CDR3 bases are TGCGCCAGCAGCCAAGATCAGGCGGTGGCCGGGAGATTTGGCTACACCTTC.

The sample holds one count of this clone. The V call is TRBV19, the J call TRBJ1-1; no clear D gene. This CDR3 is 15 amino acids long. V was shortened by 1 base and J by 1 base, with 10 bases between the two germline ends. Germline loops: CDR1 LNHDA, CDR2 SQIVND (reference sequence). The CDR3 protein is CASSIVPGPNTEAFF. The CDR3 nucleotides read TGTGCCAGTAGTATAGTTCCAGGCCCGAACACTGAAGCTTTCTTT.

The rearrangement uses TRBV5-1 and TRBJ2-2, with D possibly being TRBD2 (6 bases). V lost 0 bases to trimming and J lost 0 bases, with 12 bases between them. From germline, CDR1 is SGHRS and CDR2 YFSETQ. CDR3 length equals 17 residues. CDR3 sequence reads: CASSLAFAGSNTGELFF. CDR3 in DNA: TGCGCCAGCAGCTTGGCCTTTGCGGGGTCGAACACCGGGGAGCTGTTTTTT.